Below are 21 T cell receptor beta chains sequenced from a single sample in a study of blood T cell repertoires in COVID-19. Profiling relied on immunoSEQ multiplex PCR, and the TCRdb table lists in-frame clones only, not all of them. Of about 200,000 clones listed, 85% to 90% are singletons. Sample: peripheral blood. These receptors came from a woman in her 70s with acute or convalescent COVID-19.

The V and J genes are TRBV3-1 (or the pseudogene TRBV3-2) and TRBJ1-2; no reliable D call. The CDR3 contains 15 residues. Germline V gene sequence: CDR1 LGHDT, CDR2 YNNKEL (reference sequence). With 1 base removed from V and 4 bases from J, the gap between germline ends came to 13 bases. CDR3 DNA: TGTGCCAGCAGCCAAGGGGCGGGATCGAGCTATGGCTACACCTTC. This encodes CASSQGAGSSYGYTF.

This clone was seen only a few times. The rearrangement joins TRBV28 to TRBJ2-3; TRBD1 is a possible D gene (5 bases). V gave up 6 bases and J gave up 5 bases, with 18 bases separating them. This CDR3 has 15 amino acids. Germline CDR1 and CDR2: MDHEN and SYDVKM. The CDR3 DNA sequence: TGTGCCAGCAGCCTGAGGCTAGGGGTGCGAGATACGCAGTATTTT. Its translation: CASSLRLGVRDTQYF.

The CDR3 DNA reads TGCGCCAGCAGCCTTCAGGGGAATAGCAACGAGCAGTACTTC. Translation gives CASSLQGNSNEQYF. V usage is TRBV4-1 and J usage is TRBJ2-7, with TRBD1 as a possible D gene (6 bases). V lost 4 bases and J lost 5, with 15 bases in between. CDR1 and CDR2 from the germline V gene are MGHRA and YSYEKL. The CDR3 length is 14 residues.

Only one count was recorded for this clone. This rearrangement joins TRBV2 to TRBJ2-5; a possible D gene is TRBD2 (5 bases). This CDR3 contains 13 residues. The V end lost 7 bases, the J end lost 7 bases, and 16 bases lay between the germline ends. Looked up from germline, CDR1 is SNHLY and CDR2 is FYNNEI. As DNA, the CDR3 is TGTGCCAGCACCGGCGGTGGAGGACGGACCCAGTACTTC. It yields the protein CASTGGGGRTQYF.

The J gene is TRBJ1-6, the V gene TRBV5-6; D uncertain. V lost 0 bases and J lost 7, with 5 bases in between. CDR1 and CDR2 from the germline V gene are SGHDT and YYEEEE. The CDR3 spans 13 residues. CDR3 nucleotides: TGTGCCAGCAGCTTGGCCGCGAATTCACCCCTCCACTTT. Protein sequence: CASSLAANSPLHF. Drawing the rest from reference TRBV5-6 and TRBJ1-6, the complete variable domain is DAGVTQSPTHLIKTRGQQVTLRCSPKSGHDTVSWYQQALGQGPQFIFQYYEEEERQRGNFPDRFSGHQFPNYSSELNVNALLLGDSALYLCASSLAANSPLHFGNGTRLTVT.

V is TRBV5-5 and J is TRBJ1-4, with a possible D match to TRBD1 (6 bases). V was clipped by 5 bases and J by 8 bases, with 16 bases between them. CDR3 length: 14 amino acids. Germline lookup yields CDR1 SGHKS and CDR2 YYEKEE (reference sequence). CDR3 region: CASSTPGQYEKLFF. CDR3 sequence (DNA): TGTGCCAGCAGTACCCCGGGACAATACGAAAAACTGTTTTTT.

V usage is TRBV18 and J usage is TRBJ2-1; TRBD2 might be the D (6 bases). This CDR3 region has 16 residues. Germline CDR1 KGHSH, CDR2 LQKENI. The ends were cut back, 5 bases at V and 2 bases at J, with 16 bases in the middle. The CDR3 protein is CASSDIRGLPYNEQFF. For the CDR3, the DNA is TGTGCCAGCTCAGACATAAGGGGACTGCCCTACAATGAGCAGTTCTTC.

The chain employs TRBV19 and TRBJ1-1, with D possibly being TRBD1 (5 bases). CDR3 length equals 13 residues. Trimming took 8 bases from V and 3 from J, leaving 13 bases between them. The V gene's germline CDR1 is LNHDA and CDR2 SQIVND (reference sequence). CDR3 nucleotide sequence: TGTGCCAGTCGTCGGAGGGGAGACACTGAAGCTTTCTTT. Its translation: CASRRRGDTEAFF.

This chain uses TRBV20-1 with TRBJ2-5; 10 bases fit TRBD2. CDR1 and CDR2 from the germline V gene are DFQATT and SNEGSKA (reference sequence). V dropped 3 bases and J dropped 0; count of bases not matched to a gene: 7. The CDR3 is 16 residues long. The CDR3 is CSASDTSGTYQETQYF. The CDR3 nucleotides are TGCAGTGCTAGTGATACTAGCGGGACCTACCAAGAGACCCAGTACTTC.

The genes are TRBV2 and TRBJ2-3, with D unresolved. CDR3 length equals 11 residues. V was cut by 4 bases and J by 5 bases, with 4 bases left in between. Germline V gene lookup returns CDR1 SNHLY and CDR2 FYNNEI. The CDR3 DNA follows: TGTGCCAGCAGTGTTATAGATACGCAGTATTTT. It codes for CASSVIDTQYF.

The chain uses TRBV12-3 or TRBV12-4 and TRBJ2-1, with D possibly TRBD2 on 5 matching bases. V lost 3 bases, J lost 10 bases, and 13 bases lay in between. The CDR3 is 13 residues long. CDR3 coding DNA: TGTGCCAGCAGTTTGGCCCCGGAGCGGGAGCAGTTCTTC. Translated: CASSLAPEREQFF.

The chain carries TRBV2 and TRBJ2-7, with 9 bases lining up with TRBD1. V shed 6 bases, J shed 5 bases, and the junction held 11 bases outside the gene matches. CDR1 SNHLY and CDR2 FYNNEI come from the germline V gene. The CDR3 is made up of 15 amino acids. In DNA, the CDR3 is TGTGCCAGCAGAACCCGGGACAGGGTGGTTAACGAGCAGTACTTC. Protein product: CASRTRDRVVNEQYF.

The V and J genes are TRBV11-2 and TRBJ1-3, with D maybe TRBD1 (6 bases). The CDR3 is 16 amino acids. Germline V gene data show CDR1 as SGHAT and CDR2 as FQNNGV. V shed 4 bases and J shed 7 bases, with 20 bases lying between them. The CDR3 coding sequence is TGTGCCAGCAGCTCCAAATGGACAGTTAGTGGGAACACCATATATTTT. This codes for CASSSKWTVSGNTIYF. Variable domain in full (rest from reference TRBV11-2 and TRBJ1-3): EAGVAQSPRYKIIEKRQSVAFWCNPISGHATLYWYQQILGQGPKLLIQFQNNGVVDDSQLPKDRFSAERLKGVDSTLKIQPAKLEDSAVYLCASSSKWTVSGNTIYFGEGSWLTVV.

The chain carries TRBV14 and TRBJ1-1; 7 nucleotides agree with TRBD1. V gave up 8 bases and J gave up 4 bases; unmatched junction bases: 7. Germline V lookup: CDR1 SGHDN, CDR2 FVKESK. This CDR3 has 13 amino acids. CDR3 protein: CASGKQGITEAFF. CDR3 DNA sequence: TGTGCCAGCGGAAAACAGGGGATCACTGAAGCTTTCTTT.

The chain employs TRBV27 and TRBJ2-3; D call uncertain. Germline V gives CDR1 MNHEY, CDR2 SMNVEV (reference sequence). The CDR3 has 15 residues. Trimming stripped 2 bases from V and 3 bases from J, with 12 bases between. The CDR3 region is CASSLPGLLTDTQYF. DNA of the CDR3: TGTGCCAGCAGTTTACCGGGTCTACTAACAGATACGCAGTATTTT.

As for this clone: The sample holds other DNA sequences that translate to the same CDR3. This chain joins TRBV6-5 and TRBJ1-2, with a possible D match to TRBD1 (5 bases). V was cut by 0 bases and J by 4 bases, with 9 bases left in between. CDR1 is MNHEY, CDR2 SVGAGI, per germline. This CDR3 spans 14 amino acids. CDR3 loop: CASSYSIGGYGYTF. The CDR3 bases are TGTGCCAGCAGTTACTCGATCGGGGGCTATGGCTACACCTTC.

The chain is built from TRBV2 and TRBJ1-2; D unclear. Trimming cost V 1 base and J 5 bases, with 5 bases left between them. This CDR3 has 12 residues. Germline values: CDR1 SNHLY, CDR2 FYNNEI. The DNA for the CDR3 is TGTGCCAGCAGTGAAGACAGTTATGGCTACACCTTC. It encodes CASSEDSYGYTF.

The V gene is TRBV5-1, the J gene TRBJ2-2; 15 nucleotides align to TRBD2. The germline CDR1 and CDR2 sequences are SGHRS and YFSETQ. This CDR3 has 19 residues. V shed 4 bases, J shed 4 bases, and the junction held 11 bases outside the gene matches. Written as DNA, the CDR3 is TGCGCCAGCAGCCGGACTAGCGGGGGGGCGGGTCCCGTCACCGGGGAGCTGTTTTTT. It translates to CASSRTSGGAGPVTGELFF.

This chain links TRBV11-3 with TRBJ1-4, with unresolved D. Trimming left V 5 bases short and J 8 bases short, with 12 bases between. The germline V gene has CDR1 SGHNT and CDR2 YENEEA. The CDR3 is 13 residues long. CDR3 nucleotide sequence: TGTGCCAGCAGCCTCTCCAGTCTGGAAAAACTGTTTTTT. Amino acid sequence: CASSLSSLEKLFF.

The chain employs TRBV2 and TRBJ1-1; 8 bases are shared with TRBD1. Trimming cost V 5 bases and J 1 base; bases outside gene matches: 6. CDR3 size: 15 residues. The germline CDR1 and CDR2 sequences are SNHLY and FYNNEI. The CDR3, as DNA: TGTGCCAGCAGTTCATACGGGACAGGGAACACTGAAGCTTTCTTT. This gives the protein CASSSYGTGNTEAFF.

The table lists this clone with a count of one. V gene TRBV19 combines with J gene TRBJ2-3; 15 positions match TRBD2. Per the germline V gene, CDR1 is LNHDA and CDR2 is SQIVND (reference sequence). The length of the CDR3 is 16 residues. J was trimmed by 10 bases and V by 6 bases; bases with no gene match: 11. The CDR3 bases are TGTGCCAGTAGGCGGACTAGCGGGGGGGCCACAATAGCGCAGTATTTT. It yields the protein CASRRTSGGATIAQYF. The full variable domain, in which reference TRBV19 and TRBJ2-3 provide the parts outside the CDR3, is DGGITQSPKYLFRKEGQNVTLSCEQNLNHDAMYWYRQDPGQGLRLIYYSQIVNDFQKGDIAEGYSVSREKKESFPLTVTSAQKNPTAFYLCASRRTSGGATIAQYFGPGTRLTVL.